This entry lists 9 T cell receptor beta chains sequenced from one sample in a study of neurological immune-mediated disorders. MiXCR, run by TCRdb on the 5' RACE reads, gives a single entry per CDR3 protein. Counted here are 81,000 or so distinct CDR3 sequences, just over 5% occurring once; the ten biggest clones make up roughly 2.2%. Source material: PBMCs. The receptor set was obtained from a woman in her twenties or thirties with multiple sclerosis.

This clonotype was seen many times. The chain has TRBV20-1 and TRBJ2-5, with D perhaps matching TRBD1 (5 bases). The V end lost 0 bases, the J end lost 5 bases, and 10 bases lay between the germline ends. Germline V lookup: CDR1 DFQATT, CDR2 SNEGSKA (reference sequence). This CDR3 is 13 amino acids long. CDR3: CSARDRELETQYF. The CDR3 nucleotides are TGCAGTGCTAGAGACAGGGAACTTGAGACCCAGTACTTC.

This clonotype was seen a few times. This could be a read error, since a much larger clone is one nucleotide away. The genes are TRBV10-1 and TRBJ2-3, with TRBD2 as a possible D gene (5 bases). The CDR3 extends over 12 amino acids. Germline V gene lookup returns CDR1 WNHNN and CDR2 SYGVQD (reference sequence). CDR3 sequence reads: CDSSEGSDTQYF. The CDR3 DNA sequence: TGCGACAGCAGTGAGGGTAGTGATACGCAGTATTTT.

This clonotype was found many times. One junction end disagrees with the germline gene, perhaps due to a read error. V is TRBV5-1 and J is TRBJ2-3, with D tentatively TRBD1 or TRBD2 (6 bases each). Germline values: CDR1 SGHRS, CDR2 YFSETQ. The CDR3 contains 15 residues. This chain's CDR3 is CASSLGGSSTDTQYF. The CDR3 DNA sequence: TGTGCCAGCAGCTTAGGGGGGTCAAGCACAGATACGCAGTATTTT.

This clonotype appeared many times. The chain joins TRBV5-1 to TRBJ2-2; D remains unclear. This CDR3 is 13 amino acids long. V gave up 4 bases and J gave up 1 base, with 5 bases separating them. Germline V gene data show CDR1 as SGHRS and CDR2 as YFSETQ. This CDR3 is CASSLRNTGELFF. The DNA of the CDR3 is TGCGCCAGCAGCCTACGGAACACCGGGGAGCTGTTTTTT.

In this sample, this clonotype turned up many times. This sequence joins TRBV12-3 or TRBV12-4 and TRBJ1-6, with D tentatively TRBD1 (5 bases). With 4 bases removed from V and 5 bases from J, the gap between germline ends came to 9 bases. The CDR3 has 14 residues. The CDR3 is CASSWDDNNSPLHF. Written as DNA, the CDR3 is TGTGCCAGCAGTTGGGACGACAATAATTCACCCCTCCACTTT.

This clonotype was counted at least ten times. The CDR3 DNA reads as TGTGCCAGCAGCTTAATCGGGACAGGCGTTACAGATACGCAGTATTTT. Amino acids: CASSLIGTGVTDTQYF. This chain joins TRBV7-8 and TRBJ2-3; TRBD1 matches at 8 bases. This CDR3 has 16 amino acids. The J segment lost 3 bases and the V segment lost 2 bases, leaving 7 bases of the junction unmatched. Germline V lookup: CDR1 SGHVS, CDR2 FQNEAQ.

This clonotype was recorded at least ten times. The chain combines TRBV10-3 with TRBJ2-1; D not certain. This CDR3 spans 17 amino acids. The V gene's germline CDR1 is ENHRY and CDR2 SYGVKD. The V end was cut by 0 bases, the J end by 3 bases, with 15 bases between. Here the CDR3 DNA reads TGTGCCATCAGTGAGTCGATTGTACTTGCAGACTACAATGAGCAGTTCTTC. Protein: CAISESIVLADYNEQFF.

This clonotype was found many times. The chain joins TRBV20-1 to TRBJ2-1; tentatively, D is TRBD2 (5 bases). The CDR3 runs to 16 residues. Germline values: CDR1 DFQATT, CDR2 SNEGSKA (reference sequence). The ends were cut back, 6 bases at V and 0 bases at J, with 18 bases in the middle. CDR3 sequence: CSAARAGASSYNEQFF. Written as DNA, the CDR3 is TGCAGTGCCGCAAGGGCGGGCGCATCCTCCTACAATGAGCAGTTCTTC.

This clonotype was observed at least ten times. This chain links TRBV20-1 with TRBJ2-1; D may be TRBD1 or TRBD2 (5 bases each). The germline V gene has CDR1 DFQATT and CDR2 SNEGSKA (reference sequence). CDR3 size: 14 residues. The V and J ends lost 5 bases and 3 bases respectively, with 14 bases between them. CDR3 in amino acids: CSAAVPGRYNEQFF. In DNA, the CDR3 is TGCAGTGCTGCGGTTCCGGGACGCTACAATGAGCAGTTCTTC.